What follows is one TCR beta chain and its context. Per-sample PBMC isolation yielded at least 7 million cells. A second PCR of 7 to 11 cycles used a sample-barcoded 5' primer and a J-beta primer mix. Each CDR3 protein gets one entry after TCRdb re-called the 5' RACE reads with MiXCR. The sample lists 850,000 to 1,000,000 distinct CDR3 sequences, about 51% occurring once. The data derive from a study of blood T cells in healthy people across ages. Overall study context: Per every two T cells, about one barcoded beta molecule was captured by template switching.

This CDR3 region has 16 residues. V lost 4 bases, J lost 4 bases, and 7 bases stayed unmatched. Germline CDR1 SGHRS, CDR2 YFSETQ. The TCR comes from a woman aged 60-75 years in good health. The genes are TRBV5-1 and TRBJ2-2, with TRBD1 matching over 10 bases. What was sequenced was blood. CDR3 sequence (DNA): TGCGCCAGCAGCCTCGGGACAGGGGATGTCACCGGGGAGCTGTTTTTT. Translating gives CASSLGTGDVTGELFF.